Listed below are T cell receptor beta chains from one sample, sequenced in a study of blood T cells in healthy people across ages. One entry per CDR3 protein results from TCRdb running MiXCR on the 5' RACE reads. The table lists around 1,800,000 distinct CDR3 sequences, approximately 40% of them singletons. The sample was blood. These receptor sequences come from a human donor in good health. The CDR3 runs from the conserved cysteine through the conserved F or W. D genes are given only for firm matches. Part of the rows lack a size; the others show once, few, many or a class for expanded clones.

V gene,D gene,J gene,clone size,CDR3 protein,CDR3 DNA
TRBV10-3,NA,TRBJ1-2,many,CAISEGQGYTF,TGTGCCATCAGTGAGGGGCAGGGCTACACCTTC
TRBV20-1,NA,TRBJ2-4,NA,CSAPWTGAKNIQYF,TGCAGTGCTCCTTGGACGGGAGCCAAAAACATTCAGTACTTC
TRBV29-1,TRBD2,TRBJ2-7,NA,CSVRGIGGENYEQYF,TGCAGCGTTCGAGGGATCGGGGGGGAGAACTACGAGCAGTACTTC
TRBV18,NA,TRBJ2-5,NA,CASSPLHYRETQYF,TGTGCCAGCTCACCACTACACTACAGGGAGACCCAGTACTTC
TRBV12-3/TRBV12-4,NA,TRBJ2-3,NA,CASRGVSGTQYF,TGTGCCAGCAGGGGTGTCTCGGGTACGCAGTATTTT
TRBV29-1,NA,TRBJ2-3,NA,CSGVLVNTDTQYF,TGCAGCGGAGTTCTAGTCAACACAGATACGCAGTATTTT
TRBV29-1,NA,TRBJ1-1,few,CSVDHFGTGGTEAFF,TGCAGCGTTGATCATTTCGGGACCGGAGGTACTGAAGCTTTCTTT
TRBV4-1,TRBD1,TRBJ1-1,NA,CASSQEWGGQGNTEAFF,TGCGCCAGCAGCCAAGAATGGGGGGGACAGGGAAACACTGAAGCTTTCTTT
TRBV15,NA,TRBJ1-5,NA,CATGRGPTGQPQHF,TGTGCCACGGGACGCGGGCCCACAGGTCAGCCCCAGCATTTT
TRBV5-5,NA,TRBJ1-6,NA,CASSLAHGTLESPLHF,TGTGCCAGCAGCTTGGCCCATGGGACTCTTGAATCACCCCTCCACTTT
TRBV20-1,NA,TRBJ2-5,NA,CSARGRGQETQYF,TGCAGTGCTAGAGGACGGGGCCAAGAGACCCAGTACTTC
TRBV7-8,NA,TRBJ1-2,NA,CASSPGVALGIYGHTF,NA
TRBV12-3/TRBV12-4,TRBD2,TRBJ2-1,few,CAGSRSSGALYNEQFF,TGTGCCGGCAGTCGATCTAGCGGGGCCCTTTACAATGAGCAGTTCTTC
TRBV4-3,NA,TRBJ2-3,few,CASSQVWGTSTDTQYF,TGCGCCAGCAGCCAAGTTTGGGGGACTAGCACAGATACGCAGTATTTT
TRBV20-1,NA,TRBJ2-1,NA,CSALTGQAYNEQFF,TGCAGTGCTTTGACAGGCCAAGCCTACAATGAGCAGTTCTTC
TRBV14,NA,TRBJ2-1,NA,CASSQVARVRYNEQFF,TGTGCCAGCAGCCAAGTCGCCCGGGTCCGTTACAATGAGCAGTTCTTC
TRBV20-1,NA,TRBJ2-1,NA,CSARDRTFTRYNEQFF,TGCAGTGCTAGAGATCGGACTTTCACCCGCTACAATGAGCAGTTCTTC
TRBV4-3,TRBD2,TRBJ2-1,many,CASSPHGGDVSYNEQFF,TGCGCCAGCAGCCCGCATGGGGGGGACGTCTCCTACAATGAGCAGTTCTTC
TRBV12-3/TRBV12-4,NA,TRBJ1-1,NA,CASTPQAYGQNEAFF,TGTGCCAGCACCCCCCAAGCGTATGGACAGAATGAAGCTTTCTTT
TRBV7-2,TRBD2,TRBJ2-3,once,CASSIRGVHTQYF,TGTGCCAGCAGCATTCGGGGGGTACATACGCAGTATTTT
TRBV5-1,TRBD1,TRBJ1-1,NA,CASRSQGATEAFF,TGCGCCAGCAGATCACAGGGGGCCACTGAAGCTTTCTTT
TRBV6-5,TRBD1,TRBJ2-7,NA,CASRLRTGLLTEQYF,TGTGCCAGCAGGCTACGGACAGGGCTTTTGACCGAGCAGTACTTC
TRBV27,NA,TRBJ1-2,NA,CASSSRPLEGYTF,TGTGCCAGCAGTTCCCGCCCCTTAGAGGGCTACACCTTC
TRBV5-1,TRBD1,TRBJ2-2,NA,CATQGAGSNTGELFF,TGCGCCACCCAGGGGGCAGGGAGTAACACCGGGGAGCTGTTTTTT
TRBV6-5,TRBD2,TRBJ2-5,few,CASTSRLAQTQYF,TGTGCCAGCACTTCAAGACTAGCGCAGACCCAGTACTTC
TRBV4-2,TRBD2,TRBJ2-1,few,CASSTSGRREQFF,TGTGCCAGCAGCACTAGCGGGAGAAGAGAGCAGTTCTTC
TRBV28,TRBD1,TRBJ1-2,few,CASTGGIYGYTF,TGTGCCAGCACAGGGGGAATCTATGGCTACACCTTC
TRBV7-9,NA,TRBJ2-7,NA,CASSPGRTGWNYEQYF,TGTGCCAGCAGCCCCGGGCGGACGGGGTGGAACTACGAGCAGTACTTC
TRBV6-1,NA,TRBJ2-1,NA,CASSVRDSYEQFF,TGTGCCAGCAGTGTCCGGGACTCCTACGAGCAGTTCTTC
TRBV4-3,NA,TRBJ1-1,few,CASSQATETNTEAFF,TGCGCCAGCAGCCAAGCGACGGAAACGAACACTGAAGCTTTCTTT
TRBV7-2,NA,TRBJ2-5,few,CASSLDRRGETQYF,TGTGCCAGCAGCTTAGATCGGAGGGGGGAGACCCAGTACTTC
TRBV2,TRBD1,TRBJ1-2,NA,CASSGKQGDYGYTF,TGTGCCAGCAGTGGAAAACAGGGGGACTATGGCTACACCTTC
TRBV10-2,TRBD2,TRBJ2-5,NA,CASTASGAAWETQYF,TGCGCCAGCACGGCTAGCGGGGCAGCCTGGGAGACCCAGTACTTC
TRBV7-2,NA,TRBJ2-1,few,CASSFDSRSYNEQFF,TGTGCCAGCAGCTTTGACAGCCGCTCCTACAATGAGCAGTTCTTC
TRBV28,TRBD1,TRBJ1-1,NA,CASSLRDRDSEAFF,TGTGCCAGCAGTTTACGGGACAGGGACAGTGAAGCTTTCTTT
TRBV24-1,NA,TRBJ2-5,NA,CATSGDQETQYF,TGTGCCACCAGCGGGGATCAAGAGACCCAGTACTTC
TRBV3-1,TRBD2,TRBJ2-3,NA,CASSVGLVGTDTQYF,TGTGCCAGCAGCGTAGGACTAGTGGGCACAGATACGCAGTATTTT
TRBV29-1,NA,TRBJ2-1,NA,CSVEGDQYNEQFF,TGCAGCGTTGAAGGGGATCAGTACAATGAGCAGTTCTTC
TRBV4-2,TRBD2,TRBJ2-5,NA,CASSQGCGLAQEETQYF,TGTGCCAGCAGCCAGGGATGCGGACTAGCCCAAGAAGAGACCCAGTACTTC
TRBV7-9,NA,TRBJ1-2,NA,CASSLVDHGYTF,TGTGCCAGCAGCTTGGTTGACCATGGCTACACCTTC
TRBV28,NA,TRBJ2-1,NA,CASLGSTPYNEQFF,TGTGCCAGCTTGGGTAGTACCCCCTACAATGAGCAGTTCTTC
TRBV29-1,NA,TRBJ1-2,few,CSVDPFNTPNYGYTF,TGCAGCGTTGACCCGTTCAACACTCCTAACTATGGCTACACCTTC
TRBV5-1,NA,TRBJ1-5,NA,CASSLHEDQPQHF,TGCGCCAGCAGCTTGCATGAAGATCAGCCCCAGCATTTT
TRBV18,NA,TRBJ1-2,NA,CASSHTVGSEDGYTF,TGTGCCAGCTCACACACCGTGGGAAGTGAGGATGGCTACACCTTC
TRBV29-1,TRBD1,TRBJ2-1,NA,CSVMGQPYNEQFF,TGCAGCGTCATGGGACAGCCTTACAATGAGCAGTTCTTC
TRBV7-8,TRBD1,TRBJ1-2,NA,CASSSSVGGQGAYGYTF,TGTGCCAGCAGCTCCAGCGTAGGGGGACAGGGGGCCTATGGCTACACCTTC
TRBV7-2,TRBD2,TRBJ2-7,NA,CASSLESRGGLSYEQYF,TGTGCCAGCAGCTTAGAGTCGCGGGGGGGACTTAGCTACGAGCAGTACTTC
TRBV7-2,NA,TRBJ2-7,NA,CASSRFSYNEQYF,TGTGCCAGCAGCCGTTTCTCCTACAATGAGCAGTACTTC
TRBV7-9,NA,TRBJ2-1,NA,CASSFGDGEQFF,TGTGCCAGCAGCTTCGGGGATGGTGAGCAGTTCTTC
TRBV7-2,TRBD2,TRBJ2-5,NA,CASSPRGGDEQYF,TGTGCCAGCAGCCCCCGGGGGGGCGATGAGCAGTACTTC
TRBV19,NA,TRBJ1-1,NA,CASAADRQNTEAFF,TGTGCCAGTGCGGCGGATCGACAGAACACTGAAGCTTTCTTT
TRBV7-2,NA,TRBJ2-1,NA,CASSSKFRVLYANEQFF,TGTGCCAGCAGCTCCAAATTCAGGGTCCTTTACGCGAATGAGCAGTTCTTC
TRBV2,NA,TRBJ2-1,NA,CASSDERKQFF,TGTGCCAGCAGTGATGAGCGGAAGCAGTTCTTC
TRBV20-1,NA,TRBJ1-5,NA,CSAQRQSYSNQPQHF,TGCAGTGCCCAAAGACAGTCCTATAGCAATCAGCCCCAGCATTTT
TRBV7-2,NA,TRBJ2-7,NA,CASSRQGNVALYEQYF,TGTGCCAGCAGTCGCCAGGGGAACGTCGCCCTCTACGAGCAGTACTTC